This T cell receptor beta chain derives from a study of T cells expressing NK-cell markers. The authors generated TCR beta cDNA through 5'RACE template switching with UMIs. TCRdb re-called the 5' RACE reads; every CDR3 protein appears as one record, without DNA. The sample features 350,000 to 500,000 distinct CDR3 sequences, with roughly 7.2% in its top ten. This TCR derives from a woman aged 18-70 years in good health. Sequencing was done on a sample of blood T cells: a sorted CD56 or NKG2C T cell subset, CD4+ or CD8+ T cells, or bulk PBMC T cells (not recorded which).

CDR3 in amino acids: CASDSGDSGNTIYF. The chain recombines TRBV19 with TRBJ1-3; no DNA is available, so the TRBD1 call from TCRdb remains unchecked. CDR3 length: 14 residues. Per the germline V gene, CDR1 is LNHDA and CDR2 is SQIVND (reference sequence).